Sequencing of this TCR beta chain was carried out in a study of T-cell memory formation after mild COVID-19. As for the study in general: Clusters were largely donor specific. The study, taken as a whole, reports: The finding that pre-infection memory included some responding clones suggested that cross-reactive memory joined. Contracting clones localized mainly to CM and EM when CD4+ and mainly to EMRA when CD8+.

After 5'RACE with constant-segment primers, TCR alpha and TCR beta cDNA libraries carrying sample barcodes and UMIs were obtained. TCRdb reprocessed the 5' RACE reads via MiXCR and lists one record per CDR3 protein. The sample contains about 350,000 distinct CDR3 sequences, more than 20% of which appear only once. Details on this clonotype: As yet, its antigen is unknown.

Sequencing used PBMCs or a T cell subset sorted from them (not recorded which). The origin of this receptor is a man aged 18 to 30 who had mild COVID-19 (a few samples of this study predate the infection). Cell type and time point are not known.

The CDR3 bases are TGCAGTGCTCCTGGTCCCGGACAGGAAAACTCTGGGGCCAACGTCCTGACTTTC. Protein sequence: CSAPGPGQENSGANVLTF. The chain uses TRBV20-1 and TRBJ2-6; 7 nucleotides line up with TRBD1. The ends lost 5 bases at V and 0 bases at J; junction bases unmatched: 13. Germline V gene lookup returns CDR1 DFQATT and CDR2 SNEGSKA (reference sequence). The CDR3 is 18 residues long.